This TCR beta chain is from a study of T-cell memory formation after mild COVID-19. The CDR3 loop spans 13 amino acids. Trimming shortened V by 0 bases and J by 5 bases, and 7 bases separated the two germline ends. Germline V lookup: CDR1 LGHNA, CDR2 YNFKEQ. This clonotype has a count of ten or more. TCRdb re-called the 5' RACE reads through MiXCR, storing one row per CDR3 protein. The profile shows some 150,000 distinct CDR3 sequences, less than 25% of them singletons. Sequencing used PBMCs or a T cell subset sorted from them (not recorded which). The J gene is TRBJ1-1, the V gene TRBV4-2; D remains ambiguous. The source is an adult woman who had mild COVID-19 (a few samples of this study predate the infection). Cell type and time point are not known. This CDR3 is CASSQEGGTEAFF. The CDR3 nucleotides are TGTGCCAGCAGCCAAGAGGGAGGAACTGAAGCTTTCTTT.